Listed below are T cell receptor beta chains from one sample, sequenced in a study of post-analysis software for immune sequencing data. Via MiXCR, TCRdb re-called the PCR reads, giving one row per CDR3 protein. The profile shows 750,000 to 950,000 distinct CDR3 sequences, about 57% of them singletons. The sequenced material came from blood. The receptors come from a girl aged 10 to 17 with multiple sclerosis. Each CDR3 is given with its conserved first and last residue. The order of the fields is CDR3 protein, CDR3 DNA, J gene, V gene, D gene, clone size. A D gene is named only where the DNA matches it firmly. Rows may omit the clone size; those that give it use once, few, many or a size class.

CASSSSGRAPYEQYF,TGTGCCAGCAGTTCGAGCGGGAGGGCCCCCTACGAGCAGTACTTC,TRBJ2-7,TRBV12-3/TRBV12-4,TRBD2,few
CASSRPGVGTQYF,TGTGCCAGCAGCCGTCCAGGGGTCGGCACGCAGTATTTT,TRBJ2-3,TRBV5-6,.,.
CASSLENRANTEAFF,TGTGCCAGCAGCCTCGAAAACAGGGCGAACACTGAAGCTTTCTTT,TRBJ1-1,TRBV7-9,.,.
CSARRGAVYNEQFF,TGCAGTGCTAGAAGGGGGGCCGTATACAATGAGCAGTTCTTC,TRBJ2-1,TRBV20-1,.,.
CASSGIRGLTAPGTSGHNEQFF,TGTGCCAGCAGTGGGATACGGGGTCTGACAGCTCCCGGGACTAGCGGGCATAATGAGCAGTTCTTC,TRBJ2-1,TRBV6-1,TRBD2,.
CASSQDWEGLNTEAFF,TGTGCCAGCAGCCAAGATTGGGAGGGGTTGAACACTGAAGCTTTCTTT,TRBJ1-1,TRBV3-1,.,.
CASRKPGGYNEQFF,TGTGCCAGCAGAAAACCAGGGGGCTACAATGAGCAGTTCTTC,TRBJ2-1,TRBV25-1,TRBD1,few
CASSYSTSDSGNIYEQYF,TGTGCCAGCAGTTACTCGACCTCCGATAGCGGGAATATCTACGAGCAGTACTTC,TRBJ2-7,TRBV6-5,TRBD2,.
CASRLLSGYEQFF,TGTGCCAGCAGACTCCTTAGCGGCTATGAGCAGTTCTTC,TRBJ2-1,TRBV6-6,.,.
CASSRGQGMNVLTF,TGCGCCAGCAGCCGGGGACAGGGAATGAACGTCCTGACTTTC,TRBJ2-6,TRBV5-1,TRBD1,few
CASSRLAGAEQYF,TGTGCCAGCAGCCGACTAGCGGGAGCTGAGCAGTACTTC,TRBJ2-4,TRBV7-3,TRBD2,.
CASSELGARSRDTF,TGTGCCAGCAGTGAATTAGGGGCCCGGAGTAGAGACACCTTC,TRBJ1-2,TRBV6-1,.,.